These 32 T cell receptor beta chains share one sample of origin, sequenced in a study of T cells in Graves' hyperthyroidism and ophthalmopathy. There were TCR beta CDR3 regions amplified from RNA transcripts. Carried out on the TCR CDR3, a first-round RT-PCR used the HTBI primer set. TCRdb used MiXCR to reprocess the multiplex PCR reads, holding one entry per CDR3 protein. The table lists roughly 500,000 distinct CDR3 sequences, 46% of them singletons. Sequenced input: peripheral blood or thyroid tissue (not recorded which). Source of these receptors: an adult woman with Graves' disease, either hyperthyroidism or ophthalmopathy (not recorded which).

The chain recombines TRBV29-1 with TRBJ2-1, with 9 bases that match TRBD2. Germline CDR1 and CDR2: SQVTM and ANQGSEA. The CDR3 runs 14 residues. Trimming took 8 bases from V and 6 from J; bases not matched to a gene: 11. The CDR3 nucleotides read TGCAGCTTCAAACTAGCGGGTATATCCAATGAGCAGTTCTTC. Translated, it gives CSFKLAGISNEQFF.

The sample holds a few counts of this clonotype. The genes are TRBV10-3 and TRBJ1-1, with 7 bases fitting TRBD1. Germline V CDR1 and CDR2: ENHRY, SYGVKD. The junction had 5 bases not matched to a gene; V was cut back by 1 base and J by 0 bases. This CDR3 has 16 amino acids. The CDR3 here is CAISEWGGGLNTEAFF. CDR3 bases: TGTGCCATCAGTGAGTGGGGAGGGGGCTTGAACACTGAAGCTTTCTTT.

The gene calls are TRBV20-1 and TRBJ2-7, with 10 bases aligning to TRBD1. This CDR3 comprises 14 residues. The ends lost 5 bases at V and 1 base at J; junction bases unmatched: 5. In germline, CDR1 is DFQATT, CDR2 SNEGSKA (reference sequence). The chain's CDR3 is CSADRGQRSYEQYF. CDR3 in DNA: TGCAGTGCTGACAGGGGGCAGAGGTCCTACGAGCAGTACTTC.

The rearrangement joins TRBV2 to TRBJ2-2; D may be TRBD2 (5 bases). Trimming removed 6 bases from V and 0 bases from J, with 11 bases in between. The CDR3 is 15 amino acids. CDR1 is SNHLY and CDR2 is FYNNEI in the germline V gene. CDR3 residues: CASRPDSSNTGELFF. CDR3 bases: TGTGCCAGCAGGCCGGACTCATCGAACACCGGGGAGCTGTTTTTT.

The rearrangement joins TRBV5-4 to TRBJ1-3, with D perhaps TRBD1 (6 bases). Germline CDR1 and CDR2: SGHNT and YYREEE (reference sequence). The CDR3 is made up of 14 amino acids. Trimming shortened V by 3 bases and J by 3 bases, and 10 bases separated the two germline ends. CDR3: CASSSGGIGNTIYF. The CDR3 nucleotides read TGTGCCAGCAGCTCGGGGGGCATTGGAAACACCATATATTTT.

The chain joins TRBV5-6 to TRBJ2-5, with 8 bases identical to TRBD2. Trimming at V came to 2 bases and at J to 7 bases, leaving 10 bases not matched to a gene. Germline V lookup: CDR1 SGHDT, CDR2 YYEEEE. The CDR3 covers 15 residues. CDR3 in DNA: TGTGCCAGCAGCTTAGCAGGACTAGCTCGAGGGACCCAGTACTTC. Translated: CASSLAGLARGTQYF.

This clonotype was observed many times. This CDR3 reads CASSLLGGEIGNTIYF. The CDR3 DNA follows: TGTGCCAGCAGCTTACTCGGGGGCGAAATAGGAAACACCATATATTTT. V gene TRBV7-2 combines with J gene TRBJ1-3; D is possibly TRBD1 (6 bases). The CDR3 is made up of 16 amino acids. Between the trimmed V and J ends, which lost 2 bases and 4 bases, there was a span of 15 bases. CDR1 and CDR2 from the germline V gene are SGHTA and FQGNSA. Looking up the rest from reference TRBV7-2 and TRBJ1-3 gives the full variable domain: GAGVSQSPSNKVTEKGKDVELRCDPISGHTALYWYRQSLGQGLEFLIYFQGNSAPDKSGLPSDRFSAERTGGSVSTLTIQRTQQEDSAVYLCASSLLGGEIGNTIYFGEGSWLTVV.

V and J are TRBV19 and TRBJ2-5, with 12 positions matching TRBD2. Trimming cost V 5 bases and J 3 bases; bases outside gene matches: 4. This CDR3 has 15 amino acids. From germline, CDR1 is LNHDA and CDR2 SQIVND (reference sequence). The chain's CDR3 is CASSDRTSGKETQYF. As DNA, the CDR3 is TGTGCCAGTAGTGACCGGACTAGCGGGAAAGAGACCCAGTACTTC.

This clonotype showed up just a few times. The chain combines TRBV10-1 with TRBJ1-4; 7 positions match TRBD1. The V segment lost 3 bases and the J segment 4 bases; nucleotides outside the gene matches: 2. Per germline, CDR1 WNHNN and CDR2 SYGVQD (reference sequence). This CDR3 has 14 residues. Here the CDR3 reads CASSEQGINEKLFF. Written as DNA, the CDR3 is TGCGCCAGCAGTGAACAGGGGATTAATGAAAAACTGTTTTTT.

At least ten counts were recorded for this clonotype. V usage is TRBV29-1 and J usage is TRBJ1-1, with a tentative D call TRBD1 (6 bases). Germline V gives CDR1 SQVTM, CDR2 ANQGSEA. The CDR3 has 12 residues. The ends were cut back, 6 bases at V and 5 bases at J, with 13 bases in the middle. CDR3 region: CSVGQGGTEAFF. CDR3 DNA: TGCAGCGTCGGGCAAGGGGGAACTGAAGCTTTCTTT.

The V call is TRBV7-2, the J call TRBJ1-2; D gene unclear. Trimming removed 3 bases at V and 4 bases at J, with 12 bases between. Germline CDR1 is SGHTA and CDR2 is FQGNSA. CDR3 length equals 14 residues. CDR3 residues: CASSLYRESYGYTF. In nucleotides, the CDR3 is TGTGCCAGCAGCTTGTACAGAGAATCCTATGGCTACACCTTC.

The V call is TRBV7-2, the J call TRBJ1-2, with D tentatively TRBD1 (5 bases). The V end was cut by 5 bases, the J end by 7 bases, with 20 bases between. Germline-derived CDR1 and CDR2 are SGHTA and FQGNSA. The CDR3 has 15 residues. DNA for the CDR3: TGTGCCAGCAGCCCCCTGGACACGACTTACGGTGGCTACACCTTC. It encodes CASSPLDTTYGGYTF.

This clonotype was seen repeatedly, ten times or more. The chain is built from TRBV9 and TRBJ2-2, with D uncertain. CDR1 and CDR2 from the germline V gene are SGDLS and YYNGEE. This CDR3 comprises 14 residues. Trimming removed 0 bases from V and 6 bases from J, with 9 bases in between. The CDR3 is CASSVAVESGELFF. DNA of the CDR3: TGTGCCAGCAGCGTAGCGGTGGAATCCGGGGAGCTGTTTTTT.

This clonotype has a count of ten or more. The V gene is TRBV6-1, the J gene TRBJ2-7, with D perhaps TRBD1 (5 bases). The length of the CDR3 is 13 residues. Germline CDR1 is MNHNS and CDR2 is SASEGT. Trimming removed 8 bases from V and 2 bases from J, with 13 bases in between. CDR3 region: CASRTGAAYEQYF. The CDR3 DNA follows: TGTGCCAGCCGTACTGGGGCAGCCTACGAGCAGTACTTC.

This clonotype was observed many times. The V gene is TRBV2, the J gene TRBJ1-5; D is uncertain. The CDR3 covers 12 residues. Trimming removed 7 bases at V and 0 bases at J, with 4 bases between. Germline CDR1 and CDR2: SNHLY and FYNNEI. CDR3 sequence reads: CASTSSNQPQHF. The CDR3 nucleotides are TGTGCCAGCACCTCTAGCAATCAGCCCCAGCATTTT.

CDR3 DNA sequence: TGCAGTGCGTTGTCAGGGGTCTACGAGCAGTACTTC. This codes for CSALSGVYEQYF. The chain employs TRBV20-1 and TRBJ2-7, with D perhaps TRBD1 (6 bases). Trimming cost V 6 bases and J 3 bases, with 12 bases left between them. The CDR3 length is 12 residues. CDR1 is DFQATT, CDR2 SNEGSKA, per germline (reference sequence).

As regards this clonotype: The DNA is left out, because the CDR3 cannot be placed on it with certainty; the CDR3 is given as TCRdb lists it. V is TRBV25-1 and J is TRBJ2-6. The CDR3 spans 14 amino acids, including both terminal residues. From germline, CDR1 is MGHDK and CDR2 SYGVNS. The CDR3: CACSVESGANVLTF.

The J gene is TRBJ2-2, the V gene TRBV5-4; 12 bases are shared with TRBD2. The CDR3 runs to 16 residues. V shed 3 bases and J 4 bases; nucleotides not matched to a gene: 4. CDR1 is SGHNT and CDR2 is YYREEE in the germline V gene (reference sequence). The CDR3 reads CASSSGTSGLTGELFF. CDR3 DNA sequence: TGTGCCAGCAGCTCGGGGACTAGCGGGCTCACCGGGGAGCTGTTTTTT.

CDR3 amino acids: CASSPGDHSNQPQHF. In DNA, the CDR3 is TGTGCCAGTAGTCCAGGGGACCATAGCAATCAGCCCCAGCATTTT. The V and J genes are TRBV19 and TRBJ1-5, with TRBD1 as a possible D gene (6 bases). V shed 5 bases and J shed 0 bases, with 11 bases lying between them. This CDR3 contains 15 residues. CDR1 and CDR2 (germline): LNHDA, SQIVND (reference sequence).

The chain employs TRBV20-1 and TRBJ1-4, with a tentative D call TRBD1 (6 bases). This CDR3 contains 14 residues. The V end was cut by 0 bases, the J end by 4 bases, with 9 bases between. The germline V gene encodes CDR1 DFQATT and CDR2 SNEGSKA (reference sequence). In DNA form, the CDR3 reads TGCAGTGCTAGAGATCCCAGGGGTAATGAAAAACTGTTTTTT. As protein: CSARDPRGNEKLFF.

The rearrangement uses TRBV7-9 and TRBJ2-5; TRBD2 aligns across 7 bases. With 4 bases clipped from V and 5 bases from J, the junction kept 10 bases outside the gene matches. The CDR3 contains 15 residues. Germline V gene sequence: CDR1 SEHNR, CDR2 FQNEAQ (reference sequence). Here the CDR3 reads CASSSTGGSGETQYF. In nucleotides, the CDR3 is TGTGCCAGCAGCTCCACGGGTGGTAGCGGGGAGACCCAGTACTTC.

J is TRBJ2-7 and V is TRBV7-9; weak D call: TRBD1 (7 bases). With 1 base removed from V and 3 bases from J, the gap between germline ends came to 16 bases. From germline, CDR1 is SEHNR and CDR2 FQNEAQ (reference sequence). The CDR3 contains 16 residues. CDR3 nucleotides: TGTGCCAGCAGCTTAGTTGGCGGGACAGCGGTCTACGAGCAGTACTTC. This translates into CASSLVGGTAVYEQYF.

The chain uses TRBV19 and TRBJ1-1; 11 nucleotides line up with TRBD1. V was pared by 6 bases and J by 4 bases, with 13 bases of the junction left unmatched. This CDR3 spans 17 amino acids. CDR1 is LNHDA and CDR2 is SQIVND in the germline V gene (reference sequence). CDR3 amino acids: CASSPFGRGQGVTEAFF. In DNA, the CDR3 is TGTGCCAGTAGCCCCTTCGGCCGGGGACAGGGGGTCACTGAAGCTTTCTTT.

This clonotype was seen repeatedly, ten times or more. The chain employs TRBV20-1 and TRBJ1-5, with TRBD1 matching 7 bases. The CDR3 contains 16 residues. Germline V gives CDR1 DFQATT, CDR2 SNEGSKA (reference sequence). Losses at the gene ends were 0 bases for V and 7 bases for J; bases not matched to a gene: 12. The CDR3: CSARDDTGDLHQPQHF. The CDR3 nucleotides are TGCAGTGCTAGAGATGATACAGGGGATCTTCACCAGCCCCAGCATTTT.

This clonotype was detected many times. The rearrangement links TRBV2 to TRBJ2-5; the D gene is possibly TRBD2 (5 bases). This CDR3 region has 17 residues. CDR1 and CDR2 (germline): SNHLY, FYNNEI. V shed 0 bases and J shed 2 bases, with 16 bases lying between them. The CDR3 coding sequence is TGTGCCAGCAGTGAAGCGTTCGGGGTGGACCCGCAAGAGACCCAGTACTTC. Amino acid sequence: CASSEAFGVDPQETQYF.

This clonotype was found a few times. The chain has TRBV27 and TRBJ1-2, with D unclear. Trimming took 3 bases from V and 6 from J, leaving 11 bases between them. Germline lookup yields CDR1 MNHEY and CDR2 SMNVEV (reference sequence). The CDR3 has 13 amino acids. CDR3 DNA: TGTGCCAGCAGTTTCCGACGTAATGATGGCTACACCTTC. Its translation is CASSFRRNDGYTF.

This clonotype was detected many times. The CDR3 reads CASGYAEQYF. CDR3 in DNA: TGTGCCAGCGGATACGCCGAGCAGTACTTC. The rearrangement uses TRBV6-2 or TRBV6-3 and TRBJ2-7, with D uncertain. CDR1 and CDR2 (germline): MNHEY, SVGEGT. Trimming took 8 bases from V and 6 from J, leaving 8 bases between them. This CDR3 region has 10 residues.

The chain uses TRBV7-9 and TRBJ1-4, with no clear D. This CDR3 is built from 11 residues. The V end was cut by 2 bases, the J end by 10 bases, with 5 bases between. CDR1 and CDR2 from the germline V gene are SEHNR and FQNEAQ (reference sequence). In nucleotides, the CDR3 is TGTGCCAGCAGCTTACTTGGAAAACTGTTTTTT. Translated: CASSLLGKLFF.

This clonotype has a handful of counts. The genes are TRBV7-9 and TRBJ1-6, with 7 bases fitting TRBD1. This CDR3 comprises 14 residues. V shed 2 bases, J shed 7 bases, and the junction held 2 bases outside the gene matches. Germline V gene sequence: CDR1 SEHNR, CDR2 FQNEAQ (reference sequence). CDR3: CASSLWDRNSPLHF. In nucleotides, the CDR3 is TGTGCCAGCAGCTTATGGGACAGAAATTCACCCCTCCACTTT.

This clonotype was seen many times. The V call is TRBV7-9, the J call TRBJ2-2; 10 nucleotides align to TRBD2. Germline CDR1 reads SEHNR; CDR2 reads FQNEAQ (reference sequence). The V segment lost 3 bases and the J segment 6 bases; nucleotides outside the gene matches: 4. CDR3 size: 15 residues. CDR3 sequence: CASSFRTSGSGELFF. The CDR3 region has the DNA TGTGCCAGCAGCTTCCGGACTAGCGGCTCCGGGGAGCTGTTTTTT.

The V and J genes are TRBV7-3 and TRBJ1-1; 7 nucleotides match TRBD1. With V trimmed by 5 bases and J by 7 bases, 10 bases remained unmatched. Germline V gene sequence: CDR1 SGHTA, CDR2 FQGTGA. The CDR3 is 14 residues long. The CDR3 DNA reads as TGTGCCAGCAGCACTCCACAGGGGTCTAATGAAGCTTTCTTT. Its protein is CASSTPQGSNEAFF.

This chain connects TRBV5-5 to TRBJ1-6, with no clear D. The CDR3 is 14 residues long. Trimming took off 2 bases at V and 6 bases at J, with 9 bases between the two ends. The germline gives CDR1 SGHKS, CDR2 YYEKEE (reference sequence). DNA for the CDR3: TGTGCCAGCAGCTTACGACACACTAATTCACCCCTCCACTTT. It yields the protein CASSLRHTNSPLHF.